This entry lists 23 T cell receptor beta chains sequenced from one sample in a study of cytomegalovirus exposure and HLA in healthy donors. Both 60 Vbeta primers and 13 Jbeta primers went into the PCR. Sequencing was performed with immunoSEQ multiplex PCR; in TCRdb, only in-frame clones are kept and a portion is missing. Found here are around 170,000 clones, 80% to 85% of them singletons; the top ten hold roughly 6%. What was sequenced was PBMCs. The receptors were gathered from a man in his forties in good health and CMV-seropositive.

V gene TRBV29-1 combines with J gene TRBJ2-5, with D possibly being TRBD1 (5 bases). Between the trimmed V and J ends, which lost 3 bases and 1 base, there was a span of 12 bases. This CDR3 comprises 14 residues. In germline, CDR1 is SQVTM, CDR2 ANQGSEA. CDR3 sequence: CSVDDSDSQETQYF. For the CDR3, the DNA is TGCAGCGTTGACGACTCCGACAGCCAAGAGACCCAGTACTTC.

The V call is TRBV6-5, the J call TRBJ2-7; D is possibly TRBD1 (5 bases). Germline CDR1 is MNHEY and CDR2 is SVGAGI. Between the trimmed V and J ends, which lost 5 bases and 3 bases, there was a span of 8 bases. The CDR3 runs to 12 residues. CDR3 nucleotides: TGTGCCAGCAGTACAGGAATCTACGAGCAGTACTTC. Encoded protein: CASSTGIYEQYF.

The V call is TRBV21-1, the J call TRBJ1-2. TRBV21-1 is labeled a pseudogene. The CDR3 contains 12 residues. The CDR3 DNA reads TGTGCCAGCAGCAAATTAGCAGATGGCTACACCTTC. It specifies CASSKLADGYTF.

This clone was found many times. The V call is TRBV4-1, the J call TRBJ2-5, with a tentative D call TRBD2 (6 bases). The CDR3 is 13 residues long. V gave up 9 bases and J gave up 3 bases, with 14 bases separating them. CDR1 MGHRA and CDR2 YSYEKL come from the germline V gene. The CDR3 region has the DNA TGCGCCAGTTCCGGGACGGGGGAAGAGACCCAGTACTTC. As protein: CASSGTGEETQYF.

This sequence joins TRBV2 and TRBJ2-1; TRBD2 matches at 8 bases. V lost 2 bases, J lost 7 bases, and 7 bases stayed unmatched. The CDR3 loop spans 15 amino acids. Germline V CDR1 and CDR2: SNHLY, FYNNEI. CDR3 amino acids: CASSELVAGYNEQFF. The CDR3 DNA reads TGTGCCAGCAGTGAATTGGTAGCGGGGTATAATGAGCAGTTCTTC.

V gene TRBV11-2 combines with J gene TRBJ2-6; D call uncertain. V lost 1 base to trimming and J lost 3 bases, with 10 bases between them. Per germline, CDR1 SGHAT and CDR2 FQNNGV. CDR3 length: 16 residues. CDR3 sequence: CASSLGRGGGANVLTF. DNA for the CDR3: TGTGCCAGCAGCTTAGGAAGAGGCGGTGGGGCCAACGTCCTGACTTTC.

The rearrangement uses TRBV30 and TRBJ1-1; 7 nucleotides match TRBD1. The CDR3 loop spans 13 amino acids. CDR1 is GTSNPN and CDR2 is SVGIG in the germline V gene (reference sequence). V trimming: 4 bases; J trimming: 0 bases; junction bases outside the gene matches: 2. This CDR3 reads CAWTGGMNTEAFF. The CDR3 DNA sequence: TGTGCCTGGACAGGGGGAATGAACACTGAAGCTTTCTTT.

The chain links TRBV4-3 to TRBJ1-5, with D perhaps TRBD1 (6 bases). The CDR3 loop spans 17 amino acids. V was pared by 1 base and J by 1 base, with 14 bases between. Per germline, CDR1 LGHNA and CDR2 YSLEER. The DNA of the CDR3 is TGCGCCAGCAGCCAAGTTGGGGGCGAGGGCAGCAATCAGCCCCAGCATTTT. It encodes CASSQVGGEGSNQPQHF.

The rearrangement uses TRBV15 and TRBJ2-5; D perhaps matches TRBD1 (5 bases). Trimming left V 1 base short and J 2 bases short, with 11 bases between. Germline V gene lookup returns CDR1 LNHNV and CDR2 YYDKDF (reference sequence). The CDR3 loop spans 15 amino acids. CDR3 sequence: CATSRGTPAQETQYF. The CDR3, as DNA: TGTGCCACCAGCAGAGGGACACCGGCTCAAGAGACCCAGTACTTC.

The chain employs TRBV11-2 and TRBJ2-7; tentative D call: TRBD2 (5 bases). CDR1 and CDR2 from the germline V gene are SGHAT and FQNNGV. The CDR3 has 17 amino acids. The V gene lost 4 bases and the J gene lost 6 bases, with 25 bases spanning the gap. CDR3 DNA: TGTGCCAGCAGCTCGCCCGTGGAGCGAGGGATTTCTGTCGAGCAGTACTTC. As protein: CASSSPVERGISVEQYF.

The chain employs TRBV19 and TRBJ1-1; TRBD1 agrees at 11 bases. This CDR3 contains 16 residues. Trimming removed 10 bases from V and 1 base from J; junction bases left unmatched: 11. CDR1 and CDR2 (germline): LNHDA, SQIVND (reference sequence). The CDR3 DNA sequence: TGTGCCACTACAGCGGACAGGGGGCTGAAGAACACTGAAGCTTTCTTT. Translation gives CATTADRGLKNTEAFF.

This chain joins TRBV7-8 and TRBJ1-1; no definite D call. CDR3 size: 13 residues. V lost 5 bases and J lost 1, with 8 bases in between. Germline V gene data show CDR1 as SGHVS and CDR2 as FQNEAQ. Here the CDR3 reads CASSPSGNTEAFF. As DNA, the CDR3 is TGTGCCAGCAGCCCTTCGGGGAACACTGAAGCTTTCTTT.

V usage is TRBV19 and J usage is TRBJ1-4; TRBD1 agrees at 8 bases. Germline V gives CDR1 LNHDA, CDR2 SQIVND (reference sequence). The CDR3 sequence is 14 residues long. J lost 5 bases, V lost 5 bases, and 4 bases had no gene match. The CDR3 DNA reads TGTGCCAGTAGTTCCTGGGACAGGAATGAAAAACTGTTTTTT. Its protein is CASSSWDRNEKLFF.

Only a few counts were recorded for this clone. The V and J genes are TRBV5-1 and TRBJ2-7; D might be TRBD1 (6 bases). Trimming took 2 bases from V and 3 from J, leaving 12 bases between them. CDR1 is SGHRS and CDR2 is YFSETQ in the germline V gene. The CDR3 length is 14 residues. In DNA, the CDR3 is TGCGCCAGCAGCTTAAAAGGGGGTAACTACGAGCAGTACTTC. Encoded protein: CASSLKGGNYEQYF.

The rearrangement uses TRBV27 and TRBJ2-1, with no clear D. Per the germline V gene, CDR1 is MNHEY and CDR2 is SMNVEV (reference sequence). The ends were cut back, 6 bases at V and 4 bases at J, with 16 bases in the middle. This CDR3 comprises 15 residues. This chain's CDR3 is CASSPRLTEYNEQFF. The CDR3 DNA reads as TGTGCCAGCAGCCCCCGACTGACTGAGTACAATGAGCAGTTCTTC.

Remarks on this clone: The junction differs from germline at one of its ends, possibly a read error. This chain connects TRBV5-5 to TRBJ2-7; a possible D gene is TRBD1 (6 bases). The CDR3 runs to 14 residues. The V gene's germline CDR1 is SGHKS and CDR2 YYEKEE (reference sequence). The CDR3 sequence: CASSFDRSSHEQYF. In nucleotides, the CDR3 is TGTGCCAGCAGCTTCGACAGGAGCTCCCACGAGCAGTACTTC.

This chain links TRBV6-5 with TRBJ2-2; tentatively, D is TRBD1 (5 bases). The V and J ends lost 6 bases and 3 bases respectively, with 11 bases between them. This CDR3 has 14 residues. Germline V gene lookup returns CDR1 MNHEY and CDR2 SVGAGI. Here the CDR3 reads CASRSQVYTGELFF. CDR3 sequence (DNA): TGTGCCAGCAGATCACAGGTGTACACCGGGGAGCTGTTTTTT.

This clone was counted only a few times. The chain carries TRBV19 and TRBJ2-5; 8 bases are a match to TRBD2. The closer fit of TRBJ2-7 to the DNA end suggests the J call may be wrong. The CDR3 extends over 15 amino acids. Looked up from germline, CDR1 is LNHDA and CDR2 is SQIVND (reference sequence). CDR3 in amino acids: CASSIEAGGPYEQYF. In DNA form, the CDR3 reads TGTGCCAGTAGTATAGAGGCGGGGGGCCCCTACGAGCAGTACTTC.

The rearrangement uses TRBV28 and TRBJ1-4; the D is unclear. Germline V CDR1 and CDR2: MDHEN, SYDVKM. This CDR3 is 16 amino acids long. The ends were cut back, 3 bases at V and 6 bases at J, with 17 bases in the middle. CDR3 sequence reads: CASSLVQQGGDEKLFF. The DNA of the CDR3 is TGTGCCAGCAGTTTGGTCCAACAAGGAGGCGATGAAAAACTGTTTTTT.

This clone was seen once. The chain recombines TRBV7-6 with TRBJ2-5; tentative D call: TRBD1 (6 bases). The DNA end is more similar to TRBJ2-7, so the J call may be wrong. Germline lookup yields CDR1 SGHVS and CDR2 FNYEAQ. This CDR3 has 16 amino acids. CDR3 loop: CASSPRPQGHSYEQYF. CDR3 DNA: TGTGCCAGCAGCCCACGGCCTCAGGGGCACTCCTACGAGCAGTACTTC.

In this sample, this clone turned up once. This likely comes from a read error, as the CDR3 has no conserved phenylalanine or tryptophan at its end. V is TRBV7-9 and J is TRBJ1-2; D ambiguous. The CDR3 is made up of 12 amino acids. Per germline, CDR1 SEHNR and CDR2 FQNEAQ (reference sequence). CDR3 sequence: CSSSLGPGGYTS. CDR3 nucleotides: TGTTCCAGCAGCCTAGGGCCTGGGGGCTACACCTCC.

The chain combines TRBV5-6 with TRBJ1-2; the match to TRBD1 covers 10 bases. J lost 4 bases, V lost 0 bases, and 6 bases had no gene match. The length of the CDR3 is 16 residues. Per the germline V gene, CDR1 is SGHDT and CDR2 is YYEEEE. CDR3 nucleotide sequence: TGTGCCAGCAGCTTGGCCACCTGGACAGGGGGCTATGGCTACACCTTC. This sequence encodes CASSLATWTGGYGYTF.

In this sample, this clone turned up once. The sample has other DNA sequences that encode this CDR3 too. The rearrangement joins TRBV18 to TRBJ2-5, with TRBD1 matching over 12 bases. Germline CDR1 reads KGHSH; CDR2 reads LQKENI. V was clipped by 1 base and J by 2 bases; unmatched bases: 2. There are 16 residues in the CDR3. For the CDR3, the DNA is TGTGCCAGCTCACCACTGGGACAGGGGGCACAAGAGACCCAGTACTTC. As protein: CASSPLGQGAQETQYF.